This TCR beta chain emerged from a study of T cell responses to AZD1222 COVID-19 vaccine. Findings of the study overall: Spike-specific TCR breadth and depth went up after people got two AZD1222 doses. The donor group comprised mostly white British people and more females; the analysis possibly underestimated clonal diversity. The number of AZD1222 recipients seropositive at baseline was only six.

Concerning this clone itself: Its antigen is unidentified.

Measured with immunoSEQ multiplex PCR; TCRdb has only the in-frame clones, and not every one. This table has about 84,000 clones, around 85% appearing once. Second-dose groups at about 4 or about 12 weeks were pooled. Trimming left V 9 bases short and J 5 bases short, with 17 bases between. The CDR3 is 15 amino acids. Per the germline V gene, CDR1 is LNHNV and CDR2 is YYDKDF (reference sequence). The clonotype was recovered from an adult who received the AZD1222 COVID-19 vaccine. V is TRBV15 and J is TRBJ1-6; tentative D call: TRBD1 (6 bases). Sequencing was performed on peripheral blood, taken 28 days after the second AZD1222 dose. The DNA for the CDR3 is TGTGCCACGAGCGGGGGGCCCTATGATAATTCACCCCTCCACTTT. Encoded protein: CATSGGPYDNSPLHF.